This TCR beta chain comes out of a study of regulatory T cells in long-lasting Graves disease. Study context: Patients met the persistent Graves' disease definition after over 5 years of antithyroid drugs with positive TSH receptor antibodies.

Building the TCR beta libraries relied on iRepertoire HTBI primers, and CDR3 regions underwent Arm-PCR. Original data processing: Gene usage covered 62 TRBV and 13 to 15 TRBJ segments. MiXCR, applied by TCRdb to the multiplex PCR reads, yields one record per CDR3 protein. TCRdb assigned the V and J calls; the authors' analysis was not used. Of 430,000 or so distinct CDR3 sequences listed, around 23% are singletons. Per the germline V gene, CDR1 is SNHLY and CDR2 is FYNNEI. V shed 7 bases and J shed 1 base, with 7 bases lying between them. This CDR3 is built from 12 residues. Stated time point: persistent/refractory GD, antithyroid drugs over 5 years with positive TRAb. Isolated PBMC RNA provided the starting material for the TCR library. This clonotype has ten or more counts.

The gene calls are TRBV2 and TRBJ1-1; possibly TRBD1 for D (5 bases). Here the sequenced sample was peripheral blood mononuclear cells (PBMCs), taken when the disease was refractory, from a patient treated with antithyroid drugs. The TCR sequence derives from a female donor with Graves disease. The CDR3 sequence is CASIGANTEAFF. CDR3 DNA: TGTGCCAGCATAGGGGCGAACACTGAAGCTTTCTTT.